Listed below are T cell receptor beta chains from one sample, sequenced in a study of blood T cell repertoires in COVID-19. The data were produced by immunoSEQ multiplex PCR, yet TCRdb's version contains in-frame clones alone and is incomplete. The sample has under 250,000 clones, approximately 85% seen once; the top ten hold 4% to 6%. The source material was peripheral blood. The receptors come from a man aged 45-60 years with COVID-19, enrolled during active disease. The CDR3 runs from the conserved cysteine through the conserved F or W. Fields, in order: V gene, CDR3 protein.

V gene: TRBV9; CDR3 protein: CASSVFSSGGTYEQYF
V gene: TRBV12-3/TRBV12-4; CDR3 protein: CASSTSNQETQYF
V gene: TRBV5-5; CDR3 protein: CASSLRQGGSPLHF
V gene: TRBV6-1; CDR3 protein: CASSEGRGGARTYNEQFF
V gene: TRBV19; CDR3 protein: CASGQGKNEQYF
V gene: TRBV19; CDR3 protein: CASSILGQGNYGYTF
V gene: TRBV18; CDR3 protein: CASILGAGRPEQFF
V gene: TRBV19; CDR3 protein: CASSIGQRGEKLFF
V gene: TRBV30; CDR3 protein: CAWRDRLYRNTEAFF
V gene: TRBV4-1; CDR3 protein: CASTPGGATYEQYF
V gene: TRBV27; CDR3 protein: CASTSLGPSGELFF
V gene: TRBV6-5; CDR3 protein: CASSLRDTGELFF
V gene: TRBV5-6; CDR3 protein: CASGATGGLGTQYF
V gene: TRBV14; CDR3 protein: CASSQVDRLYEQYF
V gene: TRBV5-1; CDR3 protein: CASSLGQIENGYTF
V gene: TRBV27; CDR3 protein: CASSPGTDYGYTF
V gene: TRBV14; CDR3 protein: CASSQDFAGSSTDTQYF
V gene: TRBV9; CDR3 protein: CASSVGLGDRGHTDTQYF
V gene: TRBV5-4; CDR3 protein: CASSLQGGETQYF
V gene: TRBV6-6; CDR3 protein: CASSASDYGYTF
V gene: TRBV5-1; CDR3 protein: CASSHISLAGTSRETQYF
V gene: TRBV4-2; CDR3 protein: CASSQDKDWSYEQYF
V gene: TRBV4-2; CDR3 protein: CASSQDLGRDIQYF
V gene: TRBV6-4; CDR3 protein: CASSEHGGLEQYF
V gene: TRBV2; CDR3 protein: CASSDFFSYEQYF
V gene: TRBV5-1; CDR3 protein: CASSLGGGDRAYNEQFF
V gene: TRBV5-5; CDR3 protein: CASSFLLAGDNTGELFF
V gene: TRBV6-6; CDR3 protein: CASSQLTRPPQHF
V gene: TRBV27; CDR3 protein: CASSLTLTGGLGYTF
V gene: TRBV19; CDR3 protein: CASTQRSRPALGAGGLETQYF
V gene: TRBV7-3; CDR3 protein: CASSSRTSGRTNTGELFF
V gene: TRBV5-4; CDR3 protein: CASSLSLTSYEQYF
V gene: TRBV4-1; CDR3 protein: CASSQGTGNYGYTF
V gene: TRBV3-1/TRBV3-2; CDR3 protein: CASSRRSSLAGSYNEQFF
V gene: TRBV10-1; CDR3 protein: CASSEGRGTGELFF
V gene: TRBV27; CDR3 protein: CASSSFLRRGPYEQYF
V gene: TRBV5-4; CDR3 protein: CASSLTGPYGYTF
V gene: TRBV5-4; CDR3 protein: CASSRQGSGNTIYF
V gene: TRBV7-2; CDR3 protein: CASSLARGGTEAFF
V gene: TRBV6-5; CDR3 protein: CASSYRQGGYEQYF
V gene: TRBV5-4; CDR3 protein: CASSKDRYQETQYF
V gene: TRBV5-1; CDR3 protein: CASSYQPSDSLNEQFF
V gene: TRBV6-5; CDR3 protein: CASSLTSNYGYTF
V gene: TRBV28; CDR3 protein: CASYDRGSSYEQYF
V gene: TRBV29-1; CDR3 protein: CSVGGGQRNYGYTF
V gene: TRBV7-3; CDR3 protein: CASSWGNTGELFF
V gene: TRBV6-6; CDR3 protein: CASSRSPQGRENSEQYF
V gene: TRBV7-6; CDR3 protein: CASSTTGGARGNTIYF
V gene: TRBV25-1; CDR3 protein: CASSLQGDNTEAFF
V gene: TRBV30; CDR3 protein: CAWSLRGRYNEQFF